This T cell receptor beta chain was sequenced during a study of blood T cell repertoires in COVID-19. Whole-study context: Acute and convalescent COVID-19 samples came from the United States, Italy and Spain. Nucleic acid was either cDNA or gDNA, and it came from T cells, B-cell-depleted T cells, or PBMCs.

The germline V gene has CDR1 LNHDA and CDR2 SQIVND (reference sequence). CDR3 length equals 13 residues. After removal of 9 bases from V and 3 bases from J, the junction contained 7 bases not matched to a gene. As processed by the authors: Researchers report that nucleated cell counts were estimated from reference gene primer amplification. Method: immunoSEQ multiplex PCR; TCRdb's copy keeps in-frame clones and lacks some. The V and J calls and clone size come from that table; D and trimming were worked out from the DNA. The sample lists roughly 250,000 clones, more than 75% occurring once. In this sample, this clone turned up once. Cohort 3 recovery required two negative PCRs, clearance, or symptom resolution.

The receptor's source is a woman aged 50 to 60 who had recovered from COVID-19. This chain links TRBV19 with TRBJ1-1, with 7 bases lining up with TRBD1. Input material: PBMCs or T cells enriched from blood (not recorded which). The chain's CDR3 is CASSFDRDTEAFF. DNA for the CDR3: TGTGCCAGCAGCTTCGACAGGGACACTGAAGCTTTCTTT.